This T cell receptor (beta chain) was sequenced for a study of T cell repertoires in cytomegalovirus infection. Whole-study context: Well-studied HLA-B-restricted CMV epitopes were used in the study alongside recently identified HLA-C-restricted ones. Public signatures in TCR beta pointed to CMV infection and matching HLA type.

This CDR3 region has 13 residues. The V and J ends lost 6 bases and 4 bases respectively, with 12 bases between them. MiXCR, run by TCRdb on the reads, gives a single entry per CDR3 protein. The data hold a few hundred thousand distinct CDR3 sequences, with roughly 42% observed a single time. This clonotype was seen only a few times. The antigen is not known. Sequences were derived from cultured PBMCs, sampled from culture after CMV antigen stimulation. The sequence was obtained from a human donor in good health (CMV status not recorded). Some clones in this sample may be carry-over from other donors' samples. The rearrangement links TRBV12-3 or TRBV12-4 to TRBJ1-1, with a tentative D call TRBD1 (6 bases). CDR3 sequence reads: CASSSTGFTEAFF. The CDR3 region has the DNA TGTGCCAGCAGCTCCACAGGGTTCACTGAAGCTTTCTTT.